This TCR beta chain was captured in a study of T cells expressing NK-cell markers. The CDR3 has 13 amino acids. Germline CDR1 KGHDR, CDR2 SFDVKD. Following a re-call of the 5' RACE reads, TCRdb has one entry per CDR3 protein and lacks DNA. The clone table shows hundreds of thousands of distinct CDR3 sequences, with the ten largest holding about 4.2%. The chain uses TRBV24-1 and TRBJ2-5; lacking DNA, the TRBD1 call made by TCRdb goes unchecked. The sequenced sample was blood T cells: a sorted CD56 or NKG2C T cell subset, CD4+ or CD8+ T cells, or bulk PBMC T cells (not recorded which). The clonotype was recovered from a woman aged 18 to 75 in good health. CDR3 amino acids: CATTYVGLETQYF.